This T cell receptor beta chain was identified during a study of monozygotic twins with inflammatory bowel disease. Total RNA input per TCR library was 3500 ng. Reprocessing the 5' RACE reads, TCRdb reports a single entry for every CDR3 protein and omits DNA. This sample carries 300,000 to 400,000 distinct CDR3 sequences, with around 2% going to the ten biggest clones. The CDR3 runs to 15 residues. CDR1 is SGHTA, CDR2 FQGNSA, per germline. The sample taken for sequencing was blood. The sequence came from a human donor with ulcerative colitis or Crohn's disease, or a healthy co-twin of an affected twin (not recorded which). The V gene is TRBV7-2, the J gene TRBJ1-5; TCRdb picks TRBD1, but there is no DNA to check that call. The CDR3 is CASSLNGQGGTAQHF.